This TCR beta chain was identified during a study of technical replicates of blood from a few donors. Assay used: immunoSEQ multiplex PCR; TCRdb lists only in-frame clones, some missing. The sample comprises 55,000 to 65,000 clones, almost 97% of which are singletons, and 0.19% rests with the top ten. Specimen: T cells isolated from PBMCs. This clonotype originated in a human donor in good health.

The CDR3, as DNA: TGTGCCAGCAGGGGACAGGGGGCTTCTGAAGCTTTCTTT. This translates into CASRGQGASEAFF. V gene TRBV28 combines with J gene TRBJ1-1; 12 bases agree with TRBD1. Germline trimming cut 6 bases from V and 6 bases from J; bases unmatched to any gene: 2. There are 13 residues in the CDR3. Germline CDR1 and CDR2: MDHEN and SYDVKM.